This T cell receptor beta chain was profiled in a study of T cell responses to AZD1222 COVID-19 vaccine. Study summary: The study pooled second doses at about 4 or about 12 weeks. Study conclusions and caveats: Repertoires were obtained solely post-peak T cell response. Unmutated regions of variants are reportedly targeted by nearly half of spike-specific TCRs. Of the AZD1222 recipients, only 5 or 6 were seropositive at baseline.

TCRdb's table, derived via immunoSEQ multiplex PCR, lists solely in-frame clones and lacks some. The sample consists of 100,000 to 150,000 clones, around 89% of them appearing once. With 0 bases clipped from V and 8 bases from J, the junction kept 2 bases outside the gene matches. Germline loops: CDR1 LGHNA, CDR2 YNFKEQ. The CDR3 covers 16 residues. Regarding this clone: The antigen is not known.

The chain recombines TRBV4-2 with TRBJ2-1; 15 positions match TRBD2. The sample here was peripheral blood, taken on day 0 of AZD1222 vaccination. This receptor was identified in an adult in good health. CDR3 DNA sequence: TGTGCCAGCAGCCAAGAAGGACTAGCGGGAGGGGATGAGCAGTTCTTC. Its translation: CASSQEGLAGGDEQFF.